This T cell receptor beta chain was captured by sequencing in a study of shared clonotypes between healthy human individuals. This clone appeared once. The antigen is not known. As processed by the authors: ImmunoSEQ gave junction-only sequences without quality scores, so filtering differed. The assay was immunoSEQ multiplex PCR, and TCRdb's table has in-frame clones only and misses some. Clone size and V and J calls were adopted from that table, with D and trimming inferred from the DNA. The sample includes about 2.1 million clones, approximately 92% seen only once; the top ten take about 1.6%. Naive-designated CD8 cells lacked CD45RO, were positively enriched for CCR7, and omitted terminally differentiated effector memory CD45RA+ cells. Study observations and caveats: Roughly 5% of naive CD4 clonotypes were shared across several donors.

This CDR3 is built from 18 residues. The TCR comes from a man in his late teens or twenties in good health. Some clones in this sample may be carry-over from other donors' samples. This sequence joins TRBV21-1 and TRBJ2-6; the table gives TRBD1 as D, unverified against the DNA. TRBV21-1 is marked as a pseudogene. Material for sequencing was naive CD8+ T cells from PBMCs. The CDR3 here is CASSADRGISSGANVLTF. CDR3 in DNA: TGTGCCAGCAGCGCTGACAGGGGGATAAGCTCTGGGGCCAACGTCCTGACTTTC.